This T cell receptor beta chain is drawn from a study of blood T cell repertoires in COVID-19. Study-level background: Samples of COVID-19 (acute and convalescent) were obtained from the United States, Italy and Spain.

Study processing details: Amplification from reference gene primers served as the basis for estimated nucleated cell counts. Method: immunoSEQ multiplex PCR; TCRdb's copy keeps in-frame clones and lacks some. The V and J calls and clone size are taken from that table; D and trimming were inferred from the DNA. Here the sample spans fewer than 350,000 clones, 75% to 90% being singletons. Participants, about 18 to 90 years old, spanned under 25 US areas. Contact with a PCR-confirmed or clinician-diagnosed COVID-19 case occurred within 2 weeks of entry. The clonotype originates from a woman in her 30s who had been exposed to COVID-19. The sequenced sample consisted of PBMCs or T cells enriched from blood (not recorded which).

In nucleotides, the CDR3 is TGTGCCAGCAGTGCCGCAGCCGGGACTAGCGGTATGAGCTCCTACAATGAGCAGTTCTTC. Its protein product is CASSAAAGTSGMSSYNEQFF. The genes are TRBV6-1 and TRBJ2-1; the match to TRBD2 covers 11 bases. Losses at the gene ends were 4 bases for V and 0 bases for J; bases not matched to a gene: 14. The germline V gene encodes CDR1 MNHNS and CDR2 SASEGT. CDR3 length equals 20 residues.